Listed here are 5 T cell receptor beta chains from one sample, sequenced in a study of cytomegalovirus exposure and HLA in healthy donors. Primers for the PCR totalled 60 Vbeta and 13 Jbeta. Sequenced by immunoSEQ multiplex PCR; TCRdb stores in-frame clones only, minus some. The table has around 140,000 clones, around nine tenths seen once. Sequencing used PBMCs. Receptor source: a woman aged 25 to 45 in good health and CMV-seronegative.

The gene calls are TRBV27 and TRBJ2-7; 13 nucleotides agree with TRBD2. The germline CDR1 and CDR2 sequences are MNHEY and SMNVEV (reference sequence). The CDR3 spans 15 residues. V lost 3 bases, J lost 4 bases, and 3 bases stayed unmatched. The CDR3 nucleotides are TGTGCCAGCAGTTTCGGACTAGCGGGAGTTTACGAGCAGTACTTC. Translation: CASSFGLAGVYEQYF.

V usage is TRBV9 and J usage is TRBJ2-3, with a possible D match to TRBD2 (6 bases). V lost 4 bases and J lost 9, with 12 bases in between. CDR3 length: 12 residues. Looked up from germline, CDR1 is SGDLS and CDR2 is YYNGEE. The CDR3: CASSPDRGTQYF. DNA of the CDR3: TGTGCCAGCAGCCCGGATCGGGGGACGCAGTATTTT.

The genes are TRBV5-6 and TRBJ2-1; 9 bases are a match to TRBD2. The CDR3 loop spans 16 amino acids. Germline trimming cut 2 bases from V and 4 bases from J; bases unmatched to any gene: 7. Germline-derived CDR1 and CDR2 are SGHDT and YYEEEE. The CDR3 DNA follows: TGTGCCAGCAGCTTAAAAGGACTAGCGCGGTACAATGAGCAGTTCTTC. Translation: CASSLKGLARYNEQFF.

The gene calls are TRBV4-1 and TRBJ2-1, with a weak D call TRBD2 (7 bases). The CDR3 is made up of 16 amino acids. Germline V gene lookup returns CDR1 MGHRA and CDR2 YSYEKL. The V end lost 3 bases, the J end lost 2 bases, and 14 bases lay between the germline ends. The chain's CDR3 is CASSHPRGGAYNEQFF. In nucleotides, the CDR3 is TGCGCCAGCAGCCATCCCCGAGGGGGGGCCTACAATGAGCAGTTCTTC.

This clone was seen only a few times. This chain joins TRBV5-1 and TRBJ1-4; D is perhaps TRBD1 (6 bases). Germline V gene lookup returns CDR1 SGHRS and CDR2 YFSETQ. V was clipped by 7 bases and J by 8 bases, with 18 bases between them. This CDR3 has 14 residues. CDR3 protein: CASAGEAGAEKLFF. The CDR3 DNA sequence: TGCGCCAGCGCGGGGGAGGCAGGGGCCGAAAAACTGTTTTTT.